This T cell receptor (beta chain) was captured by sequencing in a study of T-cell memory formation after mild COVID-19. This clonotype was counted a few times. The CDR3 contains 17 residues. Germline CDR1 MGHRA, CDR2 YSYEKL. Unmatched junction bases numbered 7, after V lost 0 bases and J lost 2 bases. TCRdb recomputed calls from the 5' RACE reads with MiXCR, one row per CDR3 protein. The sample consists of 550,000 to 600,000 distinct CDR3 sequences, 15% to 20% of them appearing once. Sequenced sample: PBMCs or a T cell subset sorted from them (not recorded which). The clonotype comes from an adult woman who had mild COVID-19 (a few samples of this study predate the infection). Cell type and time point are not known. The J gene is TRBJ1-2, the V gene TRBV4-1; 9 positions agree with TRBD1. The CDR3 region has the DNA TGCGCCAGCAGCCAAGATCCGGGACAGGGATCAAACTATGGCTACACCTTC. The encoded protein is CASSQDPGQGSNYGYTF.